This paragraph reports one T cell receptor beta chain. Antigen unknown. This record comes from a study of a mutant IDH1 vaccine in newly diagnosed glioma. Study overall: Eight vaccine doses were administered to patients at weeks 1, 3, 5, 7, 11, 15, 19 and 23. Those enrolled had earlier been treated with radiotherapy, temozolomide, or both, mostly both.

The CDR3 spans 14 residues. CDR1 and CDR2 (germline): SEHNR, FQNEAQ (reference sequence). The V segment lost 0 bases and the J segment 4 bases; nucleotides outside the gene matches: 0. The repertoire was sequenced with immunoSEQ multiplex PCR; TCRdb's copy has only in-frame clones and lacks some. The data contain about 56,000 clones, over 80% of them singletons. Time point reported: week 5, during vaccination. Alongside topical imiquimod, each dose of vaccine comprised 300 ug of mutant IDH1 20-mer peptide. New astrocytomas of WHO grade 3 or 4 that were IDH1-mutant and ATRX-lost were found in the donors.

The rearrangement uses TRBV7-9 and TRBJ2-1; 7 nucleotides match TRBD2. The sample in question was PBMCs, obtained from a glioma patient whose treatment included an IDH1 peptide vaccine. The sequence was collected from a woman between 40 and 50 years old with glioma. CDR3 nucleotide sequence: TGTGCCAGCAGCTTAGCGGGAGGGTACAATGAGCAGTTCTTC. Protein: CASSLAGGYNEQFF. Using reference TRBV7-9 and TRBJ2-1 for the parts outside the CDR3, the full variable domain is DTGVSQNPRHKITKRGQNVTFRCDPISEHNRLYWYRQTLGQGPEFLTYFQNEAQLEKSRLLSDRFSAERPKGSFSTLEIQRTEQGDSAMYLCASSLAGGYNEQFFGPGTRLTVL.